These 15 T cell receptor beta chains share one sample of origin, sequenced in a study of blood T cell repertoires in COVID-19. Method: immunoSEQ multiplex PCR; TCRdb's copy keeps in-frame clones and lacks some. The sample contains under 30,000 clones, approximately 92% of which appear only once. Sequencing was done on a sample of peripheral blood. These receptor sequences come from a man older than 75 with acute or convalescent COVID-19.

For the CDR3, the DNA is TGTGCCAGCACCCCGAACAGGGGGGGTTCACCCCTCCACTTT. It translates to CASTPNRGGSPLHF. The chain is built from TRBV28 and TRBJ1-6, with 8 bases fitting TRBD1. The CDR3 has 14 residues. V lost 7 bases, J lost 9 bases, and 8 bases stayed unmatched. CDR1 is MDHEN, CDR2 SYDVKM, per germline.

The V call is TRBV3-1 (or the pseudogene TRBV3-2), the J call TRBJ2-7, with TRBD2 matching over 9 bases. After removal of 0 bases from V and 2 bases from J, the junction contained 5 bases not matched to a gene. In germline, CDR1 is LGHDT, CDR2 YNNKEL (reference sequence). The CDR3 spans 16 residues. The CDR3, as DNA: TGTGCCAGCAGCCAAGATATCCAGCGGGGGGCCTACGAGCAGTACTTC. It translates to CASSQDIQRGAYEQYF.

The chain links TRBV11-1 to TRBJ2-2; D not resolved. V was trimmed by 4 bases and J by 3 bases, leaving 9 bases between them. This CDR3 is 14 amino acids long. Germline V gene sequence: CDR1 SGHAT, CDR2 FQDESV (reference sequence). In nucleotides, the CDR3 is TGTGCCAGCAGCTCTAAGAGATACACCGGGGAGCTGTTTTTT. As protein: CASSSKRYTGELFF.

In nucleotides, the CDR3 is TGTGCCAGCAGACCACTAGGTCTAGAGAGCACAGATACGCAGTATTTT. Amino acid sequence: CASRPLGLESTDTQYF. The rearrangement uses TRBV2 and TRBJ2-3, with TRBD2 as a possible D gene (5 bases). The CDR3 has 16 amino acids. Germline CDR1 is SNHLY and CDR2 is FYNNEI. V was clipped by 6 bases and J by 0 bases, with 16 bases between them. The variable domain in full, completed from reference TRBV2 and TRBJ2-3, reads EPEVTQTPSHQVTQMGQEVILRCVPISNHLYFYWYRQILGQKVEFLVSFYNNEISEKSEIFDDQFSVERPDGSNFTLKIRSTKLEDSAMYFCASRPLGLESTDTQYFGPGTRLTVL.

The V call is TRBV2, the J call TRBJ1-5; TRBD1 is a possible D gene (5 bases). CDR1 and CDR2 (germline): SNHLY, FYNNEI. With 9 bases removed from V and 6 bases from J, the gap between germline ends came to 15 bases. CDR3 size: 13 residues. The CDR3 region has the DNA TGTGCCAGGGGCGGGGGGAGAGGTCAGCCCCAGCATTTT. Encoded protein: CARGGGRGQPQHF.

This chain connects TRBV5-1 to TRBJ2-2; TRBD1 matches 9 bases. The V and J ends lost 5 bases and 7 bases, in that order; junction bases with no gene match: 9. Germline lookup yields CDR1 SGHRS and CDR2 YFSETQ. The CDR3 has 15 residues. The CDR3 spells CASRVGQGVNGELFF. The CDR3 DNA sequence: TGCGCCAGCAGGGTGGGACAGGGTGTCAACGGGGAGCTGTTTTTT.

This sequence joins TRBV4-2 and TRBJ2-7; D possibly corresponds to TRBD2 (5 bases). Germline V lookup: CDR1 LGHNA, CDR2 YNFKEQ. The CDR3 runs to 12 residues. The V gene lost 2 bases and the J gene lost 3 bases, with 5 bases spanning the gap. Here the CDR3 reads CASSQRGYEQYF. Written as DNA, the CDR3 is TGTGCCAGCAGCCAACGGGGCTACGAGCAGTACTTC.

CDR3 sequence reads: CASSLARLAGGEQETQYF. The CDR3 bases are TGTGCCAGCAGCTTAGCGCGGCTAGCGGGGGGGGAGCAGGAGACCCAGTACTTC. The J gene is TRBJ2-5, the V gene TRBV7-2; 12 bases line up with TRBD2. The V segment lost 0 bases and the J segment 5 bases; nucleotides outside the gene matches: 10. The CDR3 is 18 residues long. CDR1 is SGHTA and CDR2 is FQGNSA in the germline V gene.

The gene calls are TRBV5-4 and TRBJ2-7; a possible D gene is TRBD2 (6 bases). V was pared by 4 bases and J by 4 bases, with 18 bases between. The CDR3 runs 15 residues. Germline CDR1 is SGHNT and CDR2 is YYREEE (reference sequence). The CDR3 bases are TGTGCCAGCAGCCTTGGGGCGGGGCCAGGGTACGAGCAGTACTTC. This codes for CASSLGAGPGYEQYF.

The J gene is TRBJ1-5, the V gene TRBV6-2 or TRBV6-3, with D possibly being TRBD1 (6 bases). V was clipped by 5 bases and J by 3 bases, with 11 bases between them. CDR3 length: 14 amino acids. The germline gives CDR1 MNHEY, CDR2 SVGEGT. The CDR3 DNA reads as TGTGCCAGCAGTACTAGGACAGCCAATCAGCCCCAGCATTTT. Its translation is CASSTRTANQPQHF.

Written as DNA, the CDR3 is TGTGCCAGCTCACCTCCGGGACTAGCGGGGGGCACCGGGGAGCTGTTTTTT. Translating gives CASSPPGLAGGTGELFF. This chain connects TRBV18 to TRBJ2-2; 15 nucleotides line up with TRBD2. Germline loops: CDR1 KGHSH, CDR2 LQKENI. The V gene end was trimmed by 3 bases and the J gene end by 4 bases; junction bases not matched to a gene: 3. There are 17 residues in the CDR3.

The CDR3: CSVDLAGGYNEQFF. CDR3 coding DNA: TGCAGCGTCGACCTAGCGGGGGGCTACAATGAGCAGTTCTTC. The chain uses TRBV29-1 and TRBJ2-1, with TRBD2 matching 11 bases. Trimming removed 6 bases from V and 3 bases from J; junction bases left unmatched: 4. The CDR3 is made up of 14 amino acids. From germline, CDR1 is SQVTM and CDR2 ANQGSEA.

The V and J genes are TRBV6-1 and TRBJ1-1, with D uncertain. Germline values: CDR1 MNHNS, CDR2 SASEGT. CDR3 size: 13 residues. V was clipped by 1 base and J by 6 bases, with 9 bases between them. The CDR3 coding sequence is TGTGCCAGCAGTGAAGGGAGCACGGCTGAAGCTTTCTTT. Protein sequence: CASSEGSTAEAFF.

The V and J genes are TRBV27 and TRBJ2-1; 8 bases fit TRBD1. Germline V CDR1 and CDR2: MNHEY, SMNVEV (reference sequence). With 2 bases clipped from V and 5 bases from J, the junction kept 5 bases outside the gene matches. The CDR3 runs to 15 residues. CDR3 protein: CASSLTGQENNEQFF. Written as DNA, the CDR3 is TGTGCCAGCAGTTTAACGGGACAGGAGAACAATGAGCAGTTCTTC.

The genes are TRBV7-2 and TRBJ1-6; a weak D match, TRBD1 (6 bases). CDR1 and CDR2 (germline): SGHTA, FQGNSA. There are 15 residues in the CDR3. The V end was cut by 6 bases, the J end by 2 bases, with 11 bases between. The CDR3 reads CASSPGVPYNSPLHF. In nucleotides, the CDR3 is TGTGCCAGCAGTCCAGGGGTGCCCTATAATTCACCCCTCCACTTT.